The present TCR beta chain was sequenced within a study of T cells after yellow fever vaccination (dated by TCRdb to between 2018 and 2021). At the level of the whole study: The SMART-Seq v4 Ultra Low Input RNA kit was used to prepare libraries from fractions with low cell numbers. To follow T-cell clones before and after both primary and booster YFV17D yellow fever vaccination, bulk TCR alpha and beta repertoires underwent longitudinal sequencing. Two healthy male donors, one aged 18 to 30 and one aged 30 to 40 years, made up the cohort. Bulk PBMC replicates and cell subsets were isolated from blood drawn at multiple timepoints before and after both primary and secondary immunization.

On this clonotype itself: It lacks a known antigen. Base quality data are lacking; no much larger clone is found one base away.

TCRdb shows the sequencer as Illumina NovaSeq 6000. Synthesis of TCR cDNA relied on 5'RACE template switching, a step that introduced a universal primer site along with unique molecular identifiers. cDNA synthesis was primed from both the TCR alpha and TCR beta constant segments. Two PCR steps were used to amplify libraries, with sample barcodes and sequencing adapters being added in the second step. Libraries were sequenced on Illumina HiSeq 2500 (2x100 bp) or NovaSeq (2x150 bp). The paper's processing steps were these. Demultiplexing of reads and collapsing into UMI consensus sequences were performed with MIGEC, and V(D)J alignment was carried out with MiXCR. Using edgeR on replicate PBMC samples, clonotypes were called vaccine-responding if FDR was below 0.01 and the log2 fold change was above 5 up to day 15. Each bulk clonotype was labeled CD4 or CD8 based on which sequenced repertoire, CD4 or CD8, contained the clonotype at higher abundance. TCRdb cleaned the public reads at Q25 with fastp, built clones with MiXCR and kept in-frame beta chains. Every distinct CDR3 protein forms one entry, paired with its most common genes and DNA. TCRdb, rather than the study authors, made the V and J calls. The sample table lists 150,000 or so distinct CDR3 sequences, 9.3% of them with a count of one. Approximately 39% of the sample lies in the top ten.

The treatment or condition label for this specimen denotes: live attenuated yellow fever vaccine strain. A standard Ficoll-Paque protocol was used to isolate PBMCs from peripheral blood. Dynabeads CD4 and CD8 positive selection kits were used to isolate the CD4 and CD8 T-cell fractions. TriZol was used to extract RNA from bulk PBMCs, CD4 and CD8 fractions, and dextramer-positive and dextramer-negative fractions. Trimming removed 3 bases from V and 4 bases from J, leaving 11 bases between the germline ends. Including cysteine and phenylalanine, the CDR3 has 13 amino acids. This entry keeps only the CDR3 DNA: 39 bases, framed from base 1. According to the germline V gene (reference sequence), CDR1 reads SGHKS and CDR2 reads YYEKEE. The full study reports these points: Because the study included only two donors, the extent to which the findings can be generalized is limited. A small share of clonotypes occurred in both CD4 and CD8 compartments, likely arising from convergent recombination. The secondary T-cell response was weaker than the primary response but faster, peaking on day 5 instead of day 15. After the booster, most of the clones that had expanded following primary vaccination were detected again (almost 98% of CD4 and more than 85% of CD8), which suggests that memory was broadly maintained. Because abundant contaminating clonotypes from the bulk population could be contained in FACS-sorted repertoires, computational filtering was required.

The TCR was taken from a man between 18 and 29 years old who received the YFV17D yellow fever vaccine. This specimen consisted of CD8+ T cells sorted from PBMCs, obtained 45 days after the yellow fever booster vaccination. This receptor chain uses TRBV5-5 and TRBJ2-7; the D gene is perhaps TRBD2, from 6 matching bases. The DNA sequence follows: TGTGCCAGCAGCTGGGGGGTGGGGTACGAGCAGTACTTC. It is translated as CASSWGVGYEQYF.